The next 30 T cell receptor beta chains were all read from a single sample in a study of T cells and Merkel cell carcinoma outcomes. Profiling relied on immunoSEQ multiplex PCR, and the TCRdb table lists in-frame clones only, not all of them. This sample has 3,600 or so clones; roughly 92% occur once, and the top ten carry roughly 1.8%. Sequenced sample: tumor tissue from Merkel cell carcinoma. Receptor source: a human donor with Merkel cell carcinoma.

J is TRBJ2-7 and V is TRBV7-9; the D call may be TRBD1 or TRBD2 (5 bases each). The germline V and J ends were trimmed by 5 bases and 6 bases, with 17 bases remaining between them. The CDR3 has 14 residues. Germline CDR1 and CDR2: SEHNR and FQNEAQ (reference sequence). The DNA for the CDR3 is TGTGCCAGCAGCCCAGGACTGGGGCTTCTCGAGCAGTACTTC. Translation: CASSPGLGLLEQYF.

V usage is TRBV30 and J usage is TRBJ1-1; weak D call: TRBD1 (6 bases). This CDR3 spans 17 amino acids. In germline, CDR1 is GTSNPN, CDR2 SVGIG (reference sequence). V shed 4 bases and J shed 5 bases, with 26 bases lying between them. The CDR3 region has the DNA TGTGCCTGGACTTACGAACAAGGGTTGGGGGCTTTTACTGAAGCTTTCTTT. This sequence encodes CAWTYEQGLGAFTEAFF. Full variable domain (rest looked up from reference TRBV30 and TRBJ1-1): SQTIHQWPATLVQPVGSPLSLECTVEGTSNPNLYWYRQAAGRGLQLLFYSVGIGQISSEVPQNLSASRPQDRQFILSSKKLLLSDSGFYLCAWTYEQGLGAFTEAFFGQGTRLTVV.

The table lists this clone with a count of one. The gene calls are TRBV2 and TRBJ2-5; D gene ambiguous. The ends were cut back, 7 bases at V and 5 bases at J, with 17 bases in the middle. Germline loops: CDR1 SNHLY, CDR2 FYNNEI. CDR3 length: 14 amino acids. CDR3 in DNA: TGTGCCAGCAAAAGAGAGGCAGGAGAGGAGACCCAGTACTTC. Protein product: CASKREAGEETQYF.

The CDR3 is CSVEFGEKLFF. The CDR3 DNA reads TGCAGCGTTGAGTTTGGTGAAAAACTGTTTTTT. The rearrangement links TRBV29-1 to TRBJ1-4; D is ambiguous. This CDR3 spans 11 amino acids. V was clipped by 3 bases and J by 7 bases, with 6 bases between them. Germline V gives CDR1 SQVTM, CDR2 ANQGSEA.

The chain carries TRBV27 and TRBJ2-2; no clear D. Looked up from germline, CDR1 is MNHEY and CDR2 is SMNVEV (reference sequence). CDR3 length: 17 amino acids. Trimming shortened V by 5 bases and J by 0 bases, and 16 bases separated the two germline ends. The CDR3 coding sequence is TGTGCCAGCAGTGCCGGCCAGGTTACTTCGAACACCGGGGAGCTGTTTTTT. Its translation is CASSAGQVTSNTGELFF.

CDR3 sequence (DNA): TGTGCCAGTAGTATAGGGGGGGACACCGGGGAGCTGTTTTTT. It encodes CASSIGGDTGELFF. The V gene is TRBV19, the J gene TRBJ2-2; D is possibly TRBD2 (6 bases). The V end was cut by 1 base, the J end by 3 bases, with 6 bases between. The germline V gene encodes CDR1 LNHDA and CDR2 SQIVND (reference sequence). The CDR3 loop spans 14 amino acids.

The chain combines TRBV18 with TRBJ2-3, with D possibly matching TRBD1 (6 bases). This CDR3 has 14 amino acids. CDR1 is KGHSH, CDR2 LQKENI, per germline. Trimming left V 11 bases short and J 4 bases short, with 19 bases between. The CDR3 nucleotides are TGTGCCGACTCGATACAGGGTCAAGCAGATACGCAGTATTTT. Its translation: CADSIQGQADTQYF.

The gene calls are TRBV27 and TRBJ1-3; D is unresolved. The germline V and J ends were trimmed by 5 bases and 2 bases, with 10 bases remaining between them. The CDR3 totals 14 residues. Germline CDR1 reads MNHEY; CDR2 reads SMNVEV (reference sequence). CDR3 residues: CASSLHSTGNTIYF. DNA for the CDR3: TGTGCCAGCAGTCTCCACTCGACTGGAAACACCATATATTTT.

The chain links TRBV13 to TRBJ1-1, with D hard to call. The V and J ends lost 5 bases and 0 bases respectively, with 16 bases between them. Germline-derived CDR1 and CDR2 are PRHDT and FYEKMQ (reference sequence). This CDR3 has 16 amino acids. The CDR3: CASSPLRGIVNTEAFF. The CDR3 region has the DNA TGTGCCAGCAGCCCTCTCCGAGGGATAGTGAACACTGAAGCTTTCTTT.

The chain employs TRBV7-9 and TRBJ1-1; D unclear. The CDR3 runs 11 residues. The ends were cut back, 1 base at V and 4 bases at J, with 1 base in the middle. Germline CDR1 is SEHNR and CDR2 is FQNEAQ (reference sequence). The CDR3 DNA reads as TGTGCCAGCAGCTTAGGCACTGAAGCTTTCTTT. This gives the protein CASSLGTEAFF.

The rearrangement uses TRBV5-6 and TRBJ1-2; D ambiguous. The CDR3 totals 14 residues. The V gene's germline CDR1 is SGHDT and CDR2 YYEEEE. Trimming took 3 bases from V and 8 from J, leaving 17 bases between them. CDR3 residues: CASSWVMGSFGYTF. The CDR3 DNA sequence: TGTGCCAGCAGCTGGGTGATGGGTAGTTTCGGCTACACCTTC.

The DNA of the CDR3 is TGTGCCAGCAGCTTAACGGACAGGGTACGTGAGACCCAGTACTTC. Its protein is CASSLTDRVRETQYF. The rearrangement uses TRBV7-2 and TRBJ2-5, with 8 bases matching TRBD1. The J segment lost 5 bases and the V segment lost 2 bases, leaving 7 bases of the junction unmatched. The CDR3 sequence is 15 residues long. In germline, CDR1 is SGHTA, CDR2 FQGNSA.

This clone has only a few counts. V is TRBV6-5 and J is TRBJ1-2; a weak D match, TRBD1 (5 bases). Between the trimmed V and J ends, which lost 6 bases and 5 bases, there was a span of 13 bases. The germline gives CDR1 MNHEY, CDR2 SVGAGI. This CDR3 is 13 amino acids long. CDR3 amino acids: CASSSRQLYGYTF. In DNA, the CDR3 is TGTGCCAGCAGCTCCCGACAGTTATATGGCTACACCTTC.

The rearrangement links TRBV29-1 to TRBJ2-5; 9 bases line up with TRBD1. This CDR3 contains 15 residues. V dropped 5 bases and J dropped 10; count of bases not matched to a gene: 17. Germline CDR1 SQVTM, CDR2 ANQGSEA. The CDR3 DNA sequence: TGCAGCGTTAGTCCGACCGACACGGGGACAGGGTTCCAGTACTTC. Amino acid sequence: CSVSPTDTGTGFQYF.

This chain links TRBV28 with TRBJ1-1; D is ambiguous. The CDR3 extends over 12 amino acids. Germline CDR1 reads MDHEN; CDR2 reads SYDVKM. V lost 10 bases and J 7 bases, leaving 16 bases between the germline ends. The DNA of the CDR3 is TGTGCCACCACGCCCCCGAATGGTGAAGCTTTCTTT. Translated, it gives CATTPPNGEAFF.

J is TRBJ1-2 and V is TRBV30, with 10 bases fitting TRBD1. This CDR3 has 14 amino acids. Looked up from germline, CDR1 is GTSNPN and CDR2 is SVGIG (reference sequence). Losses at the gene ends were 2 bases for V and 8 bases for J; bases not matched to a gene: 8. CDR3: CAWSHDRGQGGYTF. DNA of the CDR3: TGTGCCTGGAGTCACGACAGGGGGCAAGGAGGCTACACCTTC. The variable domain in full, with the rest retrieved from reference TRBV30 and TRBJ1-2, is SQTIHQWPATLVQPVGSPLSLECTVEGTSNPNLYWYRQAAGRGLQLLFYSVGIGQISSEVPQNLSASRPQDRQFILSSKKLLLSDSGFYLCAWSHDRGQGGYTFGSGTRLTVV.

V is TRBV15 and J is TRBJ1-5; the match to TRBD1 covers 11 bases. This CDR3 spans 15 amino acids. Germline-derived CDR1 and CDR2 are LNHNV and YYDKDF (reference sequence). V dropped 3 bases and J dropped 5; count of bases not matched to a gene: 3. The CDR3 region is CATSRGTGGDQPQHF. The DNA of the CDR3 is TGTGCCACCAGCAGGGGGACAGGGGGTGATCAGCCCCAGCATTTT.

This rearrangement joins TRBV9 to TRBJ2-5; D may be TRBD1 (5 bases). V was clipped by 4 bases and J by 4 bases, with 23 bases between them. Germline CDR1 and CDR2: SGDLS and YYNGEE. The CDR3 has 17 amino acids. The CDR3 coding sequence is TGTGCCAGCAGCCTCACCGGTGGACAACCGAATGGAGAGACCCAGTACTTC. It yields the protein CASSLTGGQPNGETQYF.

The chain joins TRBV19 to TRBJ2-7; 8 bases fit TRBD1. After removal of 7 bases from V and 2 bases from J, the junction contained 7 bases not matched to a gene. The germline V gene encodes CDR1 LNHDA and CDR2 SQIVND (reference sequence). The CDR3 contains 14 residues. CDR3 amino acids: CASTQGADPYEQYF. CDR3 sequence (DNA): TGTGCCAGTACCCAGGGGGCAGATCCCTACGAGCAGTACTTC.

This clone was picked up a small number of times. The chain employs TRBV10-2 and TRBJ2-2, with D perhaps TRBD1 (6 bases). Germline lookup yields CDR1 WSHSY and CDR2 SAAADI. The CDR3 consists of 12 residues. Trimming shortened V by 6 bases and J by 5 bases, and 7 bases separated the two germline ends. CDR3 nucleotides: TGCGCCAGCAGGACAGGAACCGGGGAGCTGTTTTTT. As protein: CASRTGTGELFF.

This chain connects TRBV5-1 to TRBJ2-5; tentatively, D is TRBD1 or TRBD2 (5 bases each). The CDR3 is 14 amino acids. V lost 3 bases and J lost 3, with 12 bases in between. The germline V gene has CDR1 SGHRS and CDR2 YFSETQ. CDR3 sequence: CASSSGGGEETQYF. The CDR3 nucleotides are TGCGCCAGCAGCTCGGGTGGGGGTGAAGAGACCCAGTACTTC.

V usage is TRBV27 and J usage is TRBJ2-3; D ambiguous. Germline lookup yields CDR1 MNHEY and CDR2 SMNVEV (reference sequence). V gave up 7 bases and J gave up 0 bases, with 14 bases separating them. CDR3 length: 15 amino acids. CDR3 region: CASNPGQASTDTQYF. Here the CDR3 DNA reads TGTGCCAGCAACCCCGGGCAGGCTAGCACAGATACGCAGTATTTT.

This clone occurred once. The chain couples TRBV5-1 to TRBJ2-1, with 7 bases that match TRBD2. CDR1 is SGHRS and CDR2 is YFSETQ in the germline V gene. The CDR3 has 14 amino acids. The V gene end was trimmed by 1 base and the J gene end by 8 bases; junction bases not matched to a gene: 6. The CDR3 is CASSLTGGWDEQFF. CDR3 nucleotide sequence: TGCGCCAGCAGCTTGACCGGGGGGTGGGATGAGCAGTTCTTC.

The chain recombines TRBV5-1 with TRBJ2-5; D not resolved. The V and J ends lost 3 bases and 4 bases respectively, with 16 bases between them. Germline V CDR1 and CDR2: SGHRS, YFSETQ. This CDR3 comprises 15 residues. The DNA for the CDR3 is TGCGCCAGCAGCTCCGAAATCATCATTGGAGAGACCCAGTACTTC. Protein sequence: CASSSEIIIGETQYF.

The CDR3 bases are TGCGCCAGCAGCCGTGACGGGACTGATAATGGCTACACCTTC. It translates to CASSRDGTDNGYTF. This chain links TRBV4-1 with TRBJ1-2; D may be TRBD1 (5 bases). There are 14 residues in the CDR3. V shed 4 bases and J shed 6 bases, with 15 bases lying between them. CDR1 and CDR2 (germline): MGHRA, YSYEKL.

This rearrangement joins TRBV28 to TRBJ1-5, with D possibly being TRBD1 (6 bases). Trimming removed 7 bases from V and 6 bases from J, with 10 bases in between. The CDR3 length is 12 residues. Germline CDR1 MDHEN, CDR2 SYDVKM. The CDR3 sequence: CASNRVPQPQHF. The CDR3 DNA follows: TGTGCCAGCAACAGGGTCCCTCAGCCCCAGCATTTT.

The genes are TRBV4-1 and TRBJ1-2, with D unclear. The CDR3 loop spans 14 amino acids. Trimming removed 2 bases at V and 7 bases at J, with 14 bases between. Per germline, CDR1 MGHRA and CDR2 YSYEKL. The CDR3, as DNA: TGCGCCAGCAGCCAAAATAAGGGTGCTTCTGGCTACACCTTC. Translation gives CASSQNKGASGYTF.

V is TRBV6-1 and J is TRBJ2-7; D perhaps matches TRBD2 (5 bases). CDR1 and CDR2 from the germline V gene are MNHNS and SASEGT. Trimming took off 6 bases at V and 7 bases at J, with 13 bases between the two ends. The length of the CDR3 is 12 residues. The CDR3 loop is CASSDYRSEQYF. CDR3 sequence (DNA): TGTGCCAGCAGCGACTACCGTAGTGAGCAGTACTTC.

The chain has TRBV28 and TRBJ2-3; 10 bases map to TRBD1. The CDR3 loop spans 16 amino acids. The trim removed 5 bases at V and 5 bases at J, leaving 10 bases unmatched. From germline, CDR1 is MDHEN and CDR2 SYDVKM. CDR3 sequence (DNA): TGTGCCAGCAGTATACGCCGACAGGGGGCGGGAGATACGCAGTATTTT. Residues: CASSIRRQGAGDTQYF.

The rearrangement joins TRBV9 to TRBJ1-5; D uncertain. The CDR3 is made up of 15 amino acids. Trimming took off 3 bases at V and 0 bases at J, with 10 bases between the two ends. Germline CDR1 reads SGDLS; CDR2 reads YYNGEE. The CDR3 bases are TGTGCCAGCAGCGGTGGGGAGTATAGCAATCAGCCCCAGCATTTT. It codes for CASSGGEYSNQPQHF. Together with reference TRBV9 and TRBJ1-5, the CDR3 gives the full variable domain: DSGVTQTPKHLITATGQRVTLRCSPRSGDLSVYWYQQSLDQGLQFLIQYYNGEERAKGNILERFSAQQFPDLHSELNLSSLELGDSALYFCASSGGEYSNQPQHFGDGTRLSIL.